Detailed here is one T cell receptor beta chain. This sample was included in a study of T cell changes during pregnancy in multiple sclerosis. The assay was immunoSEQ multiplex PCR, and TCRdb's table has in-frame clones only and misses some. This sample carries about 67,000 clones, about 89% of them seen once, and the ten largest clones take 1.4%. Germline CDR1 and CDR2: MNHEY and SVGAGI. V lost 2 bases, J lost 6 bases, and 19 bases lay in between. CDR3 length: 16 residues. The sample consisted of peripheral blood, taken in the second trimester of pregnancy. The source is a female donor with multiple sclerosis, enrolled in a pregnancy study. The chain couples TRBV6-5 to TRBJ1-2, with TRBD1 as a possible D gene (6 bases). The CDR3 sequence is CASSYDATLGANGYTF. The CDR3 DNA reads TGTGCCAGCAGTTACGACGCGACGTTGGGGGCGAATGGCTACACCTTC.